This T cell receptor beta chain was recorded in a study of blood T cells in healthy people across ages. Across the study: About one barcoded beta molecule was captured per two T cells (by template switching).

This clonotype came up a few times. Antigen specificity is unknown. The CDR3 sequence is 16 residues long. Germline V gives CDR1 SGHTA, CDR2 FQGNSA. Overall study results and limits: Diversity estimates drawn from one million T cells were deemed underestimates.

Primed by a sample-barcoded 5' primer and a J-beta primer mix, a second PCR proceeded for 7 to 11 cycles. TCRdb re-called the 5' RACE reads through MiXCR, storing one row per CDR3 protein. The sample contains 1.5 million to 2 million distinct CDR3 sequences, around 50% of which appear only once. This chain uses TRBV7-2 with TRBJ2-7, with unresolved D. TRBJ2-5 matches the DNA end more closely, so the J call is doubtful. This receptor was identified in a middle-aged woman in good health. The material sequenced was blood. The CDR3 bases are TGTGCCAGCAGTCCCCGGGCTCCGGACCGCGCGGAGACCCAGTACTTC. This translates into CASSPRAPDRAETQYF.